The subject of this entry is one TCR beta chain. This specimen belongs to a study of T cells after yellow fever vaccination. As for the study in general: Libraries from low-cell-number fractions were prepared with the SMART-Seq v4 Ultra Low Input RNA kit.

The CDR3 runs 15 residues. The germline CDR1 and CDR2 sequences are MNHEY and SVGEGT. Between the trimmed V and J ends, which lost 2 bases and 8 bases, there was a span of 15 bases. One entry per CDR3 protein results from TCRdb running MiXCR on the 5' RACE reads. The sample includes a few hundred thousand distinct CDR3 sequences, approximately 19% of them seen just once. The rearrangement uses TRBV6-2 or TRBV6-3 and TRBJ1-4, with D maybe TRBD1 (5 bases). This sequence was found in a man aged 18 to 29 who received the YFV17D yellow fever vaccine. The source material was PBMCs, sampled before the yellow fever booster vaccination. Here the CDR3 reads CASSYTREVEEKLFF. In DNA, the CDR3 is TGTGCCAGCAGTTACACCAGGGAGGTAGAAGAAAAACTGTTTTTT.